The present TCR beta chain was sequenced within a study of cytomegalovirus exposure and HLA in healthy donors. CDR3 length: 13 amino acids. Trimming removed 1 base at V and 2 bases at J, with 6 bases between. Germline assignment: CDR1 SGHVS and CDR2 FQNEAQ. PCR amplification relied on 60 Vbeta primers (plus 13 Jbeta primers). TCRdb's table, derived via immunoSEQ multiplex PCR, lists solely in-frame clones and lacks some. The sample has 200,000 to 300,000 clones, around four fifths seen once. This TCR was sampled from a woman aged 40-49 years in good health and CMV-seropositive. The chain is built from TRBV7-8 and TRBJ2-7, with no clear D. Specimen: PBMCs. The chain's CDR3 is CASSLDFTYEQYF. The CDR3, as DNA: TGTGCCAGCAGCTTAGATTTTACCTACGAGCAGTACTTC.